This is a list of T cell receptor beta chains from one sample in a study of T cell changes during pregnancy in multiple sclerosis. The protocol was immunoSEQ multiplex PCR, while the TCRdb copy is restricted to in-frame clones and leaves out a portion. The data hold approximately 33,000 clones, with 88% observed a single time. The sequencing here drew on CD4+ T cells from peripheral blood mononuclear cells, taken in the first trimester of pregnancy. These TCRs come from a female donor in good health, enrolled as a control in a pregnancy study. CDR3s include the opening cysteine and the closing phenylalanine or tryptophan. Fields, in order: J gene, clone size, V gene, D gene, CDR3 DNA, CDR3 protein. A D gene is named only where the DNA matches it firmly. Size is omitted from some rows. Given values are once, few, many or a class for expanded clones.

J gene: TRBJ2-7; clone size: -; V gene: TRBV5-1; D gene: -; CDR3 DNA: TGCGCCAGCAGTGTGGACGGACAGACAGCGCAGTACTTC; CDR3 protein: CASSVDGQTAQYF
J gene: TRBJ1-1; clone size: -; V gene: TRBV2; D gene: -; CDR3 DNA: TGTGCCAGCAGTGACCAGGGGAATACTGAAGCTTTCTTT; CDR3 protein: CASSDQGNTEAFF
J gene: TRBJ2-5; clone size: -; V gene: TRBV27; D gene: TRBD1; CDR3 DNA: TGTGCCAGCAGCTTGAACAGGGGCCAACAAGAGACCCAGTACTTC; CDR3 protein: CASSLNRGQQETQYF
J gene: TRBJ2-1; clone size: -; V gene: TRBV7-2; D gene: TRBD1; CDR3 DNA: TGTGCCAGCAGCAGACAGGGACAGACGTACAATGAGCAGTTCTTC; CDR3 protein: CASSRQGQTYNEQFF
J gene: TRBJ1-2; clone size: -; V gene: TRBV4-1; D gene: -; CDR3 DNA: TGCGCCAGCAGCCAAGTGGGCAGGGTCGATGGCTACACCTTC; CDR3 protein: CASSQVGRVDGYTF
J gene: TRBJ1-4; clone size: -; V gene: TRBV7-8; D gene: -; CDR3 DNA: TGTGCCAGCAGCCCCCTGACGGAGGAAAAACTGTTTTTT; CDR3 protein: CASSPLTEEKLFF
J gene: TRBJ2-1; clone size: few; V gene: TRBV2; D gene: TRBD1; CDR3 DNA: TGTGCCAGCACCGGACAGGGGTATGGTGAGCAGTTCTTC; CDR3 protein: CASTGQGYGEQFF
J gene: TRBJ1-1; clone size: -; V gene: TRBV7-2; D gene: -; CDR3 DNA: TGTGCCAGCAGCTTAGAAGGGGGTCCGACTGAAGCTTTCTTT; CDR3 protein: CASSLEGGPTEAFF
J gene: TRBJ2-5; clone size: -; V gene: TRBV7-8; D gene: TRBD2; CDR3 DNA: TGTGCCAGCAGCTTAGCGGGGCGGGGGGGCCCTGGGACCCAGTACTTC; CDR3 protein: CASSLAGRGGPGTQYF
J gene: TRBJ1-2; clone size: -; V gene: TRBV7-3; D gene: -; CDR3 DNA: TGTGCCAGCAGCTTAAGTCGGGGGGACGGCTATGGCTACACCTTC; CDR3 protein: CASSLSRGDGYGYTF
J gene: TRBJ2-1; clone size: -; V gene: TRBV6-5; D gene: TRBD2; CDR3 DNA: TGTGCCAGCAGTTCACTAGCGGGGGGTTCCAATGAGCAGTTCTTC; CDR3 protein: CASSSLAGGSNEQFF
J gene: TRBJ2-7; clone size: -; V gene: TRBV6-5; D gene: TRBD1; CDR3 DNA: TGTGCCAGCAGTCGACAGGGGAGCCACGAGCAGTACTTC; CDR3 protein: CASSRQGSHEQYF
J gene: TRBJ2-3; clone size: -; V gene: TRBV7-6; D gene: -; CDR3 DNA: TGTGCCAGCAGCTTAGCGCGGGAAGATACGCAGTATTTT; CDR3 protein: CASSLAREDTQYF
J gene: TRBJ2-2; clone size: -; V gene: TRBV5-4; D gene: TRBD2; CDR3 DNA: TGTGCCAGCAGCTCTGGCACTAGCGGGGGGGCAGGAGCCGGGGAGCTGTTTTTT; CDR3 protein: CASSSGTSGGAGAGELFF
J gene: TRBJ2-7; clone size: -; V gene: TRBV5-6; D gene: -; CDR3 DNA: TGTGCCAGCAGCTTGATTTATTCTTACGAGCAGTACTTC; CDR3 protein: CASSLIYSYEQYF
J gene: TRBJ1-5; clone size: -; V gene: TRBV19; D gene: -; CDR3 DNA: TGTGCCAGTAGTATCGAGCTGTCCCTGTTGTCCCAGCATTTT; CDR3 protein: CASSIELSLLSQHF
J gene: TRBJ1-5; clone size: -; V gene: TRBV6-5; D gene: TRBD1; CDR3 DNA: TGTGCCAGCAGTCCGGACAGGGGGAATCAGCCCCAGCATTTT; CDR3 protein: CASSPDRGNQPQHF
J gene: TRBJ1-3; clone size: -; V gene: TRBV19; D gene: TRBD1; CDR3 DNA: TGTGCCAGTAGTACCCGACAGGGAACTGGAAACACCATATATTTT; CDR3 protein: CASSTRQGTGNTIYF
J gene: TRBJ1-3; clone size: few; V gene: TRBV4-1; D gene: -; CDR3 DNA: TGCGCCAGCAGCCGCGGAGGATTGGTCCTCTCTGGAAACACCATATATTTT; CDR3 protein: CASSRGGLVLSGNTIYF
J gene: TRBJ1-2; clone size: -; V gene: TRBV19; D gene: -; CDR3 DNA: -; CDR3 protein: CATRDRGRWAYGCTF
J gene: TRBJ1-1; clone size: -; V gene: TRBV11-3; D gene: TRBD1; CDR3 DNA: TGTGCCAGCAGTACCTCGACAGGGGGCGACACTGAAGCTTTCTTT; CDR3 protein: CASSTSTGGDTEAFF
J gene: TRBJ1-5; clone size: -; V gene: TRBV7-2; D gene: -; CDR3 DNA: TGTGCCAGCAGCTCGCGGGCCAGGAGTCAGCCCCAGCATTTT; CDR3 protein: CASSSRARSQPQHF
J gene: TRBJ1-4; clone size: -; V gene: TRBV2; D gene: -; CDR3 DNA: TGTGCCAGCAGGGGGGGGCTAGCCTTTAATGAAAAACTGTTTTTT; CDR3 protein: CASRGGLAFNEKLFF
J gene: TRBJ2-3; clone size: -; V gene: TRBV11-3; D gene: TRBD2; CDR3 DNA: TGTGCCAGCAGCTCTCTGGCTAGCGGGGATACAGATACGCAGTATTTT; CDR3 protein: CASSSLASGDTDTQYF
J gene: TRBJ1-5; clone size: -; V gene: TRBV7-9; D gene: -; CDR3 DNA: TGTGCCAGCAGCTTAGTTCGGGTGGATCAGCCCCAGCATTTT; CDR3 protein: CASSLVRVDQPQHF
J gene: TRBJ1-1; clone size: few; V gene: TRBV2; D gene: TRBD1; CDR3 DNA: TGTGCCAGCAGGGCCGGGACAGGGGTTTCAGGCACTGAAGCTTTCTTT; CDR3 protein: CASRAGTGVSGTEAFF
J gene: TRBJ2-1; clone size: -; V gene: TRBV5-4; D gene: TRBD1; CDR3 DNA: TGTGCCAGCAGAGACAGGGCCTCCTACAATGAGCAGTTCTTC; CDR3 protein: CASRDRASYNEQFF
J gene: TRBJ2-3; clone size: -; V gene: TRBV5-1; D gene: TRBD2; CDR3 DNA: TGCGCCAGCAGCTTGGCACTAGCGGGGGGCCCGGTCACAGATACGCAGTATTTT; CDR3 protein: CASSLALAGGPVTDTQYF
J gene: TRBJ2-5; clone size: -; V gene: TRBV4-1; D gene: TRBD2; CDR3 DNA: TGCGCCAGCAGCTTAGCGGGGGGCATCCAAGAGACCCAGTACTTC; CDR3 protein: CASSLAGGIQETQYF
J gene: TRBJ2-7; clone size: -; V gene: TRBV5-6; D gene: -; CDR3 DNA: TGTGCCAGCAGCTTCTTGACTGGTGAGCAGTACTTC; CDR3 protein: CASSFLTGEQYF
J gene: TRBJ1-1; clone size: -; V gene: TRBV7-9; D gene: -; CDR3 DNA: TGTGCCAGCAGCTTAGCCGGTACTGAAGCTTTCTTT; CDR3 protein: CASSLAGTEAFF
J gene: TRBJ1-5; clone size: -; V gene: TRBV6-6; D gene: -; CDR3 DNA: TGTGCCAGCAGTTACGATGGGCAGAATCGGCCCCAGCATTTT; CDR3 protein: CASSYDGQNRPQHF
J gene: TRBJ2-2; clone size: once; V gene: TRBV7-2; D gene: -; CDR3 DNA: TGTGCCAGCAGCTCCAACGGCCGGGGGGCCGGCGGGGAGCTGTTTTTT; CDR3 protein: CASSSNGRGAGGELFF
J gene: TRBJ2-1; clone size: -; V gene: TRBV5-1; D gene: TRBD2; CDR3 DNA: TGCGCCAGCAGCTTACTAGCGGGGGGCCTCAATGAGCAGTTCTTC; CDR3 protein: CASSLLAGGLNEQFF
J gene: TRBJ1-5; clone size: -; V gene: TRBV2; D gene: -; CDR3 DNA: TGTGCCAGCAGTTCGTCTAGCAATCAGCCCCAGCATTTT; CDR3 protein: CASSSSSNQPQHF
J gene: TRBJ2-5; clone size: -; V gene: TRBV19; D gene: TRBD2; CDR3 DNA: TGTGCCAGCACCGGGACTAGCGGGGTACAAGAGACCCAGTACTTC; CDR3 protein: CASTGTSGVQETQYF
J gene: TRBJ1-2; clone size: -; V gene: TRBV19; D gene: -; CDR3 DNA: TGTGCCAGTAGTATCAATAGTATCTATGGCTACACCTTC; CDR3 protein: CASSINSIYGYTF
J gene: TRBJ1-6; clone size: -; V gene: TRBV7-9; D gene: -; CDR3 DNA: TGTGCCAGCAGCAGGGGGGGAACGGGCTCACCCCTCCACTTT; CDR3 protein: CASSRGGTGSPLHF
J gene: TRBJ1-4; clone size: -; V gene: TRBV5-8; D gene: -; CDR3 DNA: TGTGCCAGCAGCTTGGGCGGGACCGGTGATGCAACTAATGAAAAACTGTTTTTT; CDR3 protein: CASSLGGTGDATNEKLFF